This T cell receptor beta chain came from a study of blood T cells in healthy people across ages. Regarding the study as a whole: No one knew whether donors had CMV, which possibly confounded expanded clonotype changes. Naive CD4+ cells and diversity were both higher in long-lived donors than in aged donors.

This CDR3 has 15 amino acids. CDR1 SGHRS and CDR2 YFSETQ come from the germline V gene. Trimming removed 2 bases from V and 4 bases from J, with 15 bases in between. This clonotype was counted only a few times. Its antigen is not known. Combining a sample-barcoded 5' primer with a J-beta primer mix, a second PCR ran for roughly 7 to 12 cycles. Each of the cDNA molecules was tagged by a template-switch adaptor with 12 random nucleotides. Every sample produced at least 3 million CDR3-containing paired-end reads. TCRdb called the 5' RACE reads again in MiXCR, with one record for every CDR3 protein. This sample has almost 1 million distinct CDR3 sequences, with 45% to 60% found just once.

The chain links TRBV5-1 to TRBJ1-2; no clear D. This TCR derives from a woman aged 60-75 years in good health. The sample taken for sequencing was blood. The CDR3 bases are TGCGCCAGCAGCTTATCCGGGCAGCAGATCTATGGCTACACCTTC. It specifies CASSLSGQQIYGYTF.